One sample yielded the 15 T cell receptor beta chains listed below, sequenced in a study of technical replicates of blood from a few donors. Produced via immunoSEQ multiplex PCR; TCRdb's table is partial and in-frame only. The sample holds some 58,000 clones, about 93% seen once. The sample was T cells isolated from PBMCs. These receptors were collected from a human donor in good health.

This chain uses TRBV28 with TRBJ2-7; 9 bases fit TRBD1. This CDR3 comprises 13 residues. Germline values: CDR1 MDHEN, CDR2 SYDVKM. Trimming cost V 3 bases and J 5 bases; bases outside gene matches: 2. The CDR3 nucleotides read TGTGCCAGCAGTTTGGGACAGGGCCACGAGCAGTACTTC. Translating gives CASSLGQGHEQYF.

This chain links TRBV7-9 with TRBJ2-3; possibly TRBD2 for D (7 bases). Germline loops: CDR1 SEHNR, CDR2 FQNEAQ (reference sequence). Between the trimmed V and J ends, which lost 2 bases and 0 bases, there was a span of 21 bases. The CDR3 is 19 residues long. The CDR3 is CASSLYLGGGTTSTDTQYF. CDR3 sequence (DNA): TGTGCCAGCAGCTTATACCTGGGGGGGGGCACAACTAGCACAGATACGCAGTATTTT.

The gene calls are TRBV7-9 and TRBJ1-1; weak D call: TRBD1 (5 bases). V lost 10 bases and J 3 bases, leaving 18 bases between the germline ends. This CDR3 is built from 14 residues. Per the germline V gene, CDR1 is SEHNR and CDR2 is FQNEAQ (reference sequence). CDR3 nucleotides: TGTGCCACCCCAGGCGGATGGGGGGACACTGAAGCTTTCTTT. Amino acids: CATPGGWGDTEAFF.

The V and J genes are TRBV7-9 and TRBJ2-7; 9 positions match TRBD2. The CDR3 length is 16 residues. Per the germline V gene, CDR1 is SEHNR and CDR2 is FQNEAQ (reference sequence). The junction had 10 bases not matched to a gene; V was cut back by 4 bases and J by 3 bases. CDR3 protein: CASSSSLSGSLYEQYF. The CDR3, as DNA: TGTGCCAGCAGCTCATCCCTTAGCGGGAGTCTCTACGAGCAGTACTTC.

The V and J genes are TRBV5-1 and TRBJ1-1; unclear D gene. The CDR3 runs to 12 residues. Trimming removed 0 bases from V and 7 bases from J, with 7 bases in between. Germline lookup yields CDR1 SGHRS and CDR2 YFSETQ. This CDR3 is CASSLDLREAFF. The CDR3 region has the DNA TGCGCCAGCAGCTTGGACTTGCGTGAAGCTTTCTTT.

The V call is TRBV5-1, the J call TRBJ2-2, with 8 nucleotides matching TRBD2. The CDR3 has 15 residues. V dropped 1 base and J dropped 7; count of bases not matched to a gene: 6. Germline CDR1 SGHRS, CDR2 YFSETQ. CDR3 in DNA: TGCGCCAGCAGCTTGAGCGGGGGATCCGGCGGGGAGCTGTTTTTT. Its translation is CASSLSGGSGGELFF.

The gene calls are TRBV15 and TRBJ2-2; 7 bases are a match to TRBD1. The CDR3 length is 17 residues. Losses at the gene ends were 1 base for V and 5 bases for J; bases not matched to a gene: 10. Germline V gene sequence: CDR1 LNHNV, CDR2 YYDKDF (reference sequence). CDR3 sequence reads: CATSRVETGRVTGELFF. Here the CDR3 DNA reads TGTGCCACCAGCAGAGTCGAGACAGGGCGGGTTACCGGGGAGCTGTTTTTT.

The chain combines TRBV10-2 with TRBJ1-5, with 8 bases fitting TRBD1. This CDR3 spans 15 amino acids. The germline V gene encodes CDR1 WSHSY and CDR2 SAAADI. Trimming took 5 bases from V and 5 from J; bases not matched to a gene: 8. The CDR3 reads CASSQLDRDDQPQHF. CDR3 in DNA: TGCGCCAGCAGTCAATTGGACAGGGACGATCAGCCCCAGCATTTT.

This chain connects TRBV9 to TRBJ2-2; TRBD1 is a possible D gene (6 bases). The germline gives CDR1 SGDLS, CDR2 YYNGEE. The CDR3 covers 15 residues. The V end was cut by 0 bases, the J end by 5 bases, with 11 bases between. As DNA, the CDR3 is TGTGCCAGCAGCGTAGGGGGAAGGGGGACCGGGGAGCTGTTTTTT. Protein product: CASSVGGRGTGELFF.

The gene calls are TRBV28 and TRBJ2-5; 9 bases map to TRBD1. The CDR3 runs to 14 residues. Germline lookup yields CDR1 MDHEN and CDR2 SYDVKM. V lost 8 bases and J lost 3; bases outside the gene matches: 7. The CDR3 sequence: CASATGGLEETQYF. The CDR3, as DNA: TGTGCCAGCGCGACAGGGGGTTTAGAAGAGACCCAGTACTTC.

The count of this clone is one. The chain couples TRBV11-2 to TRBJ2-7, with TRBD2 identical over 9 bases. With V trimmed by 6 bases and J by 3 bases, 9 bases remained unmatched. Germline V CDR1 and CDR2: SGHAT, FQNNGV. The CDR3 has 15 residues. The DNA of the CDR3 is TGTGCCAGCAGGCAGATTAGCGGGAGATACTACGAGCAGTACTTC. This codes for CASRQISGRYYEQYF.

The CDR3 here is CPGSPRWGGQPQHF. CDR3 sequence (DNA): TGTCCTGGGAGCCCACGCTGGGGAGGACAGCCCCAGCATTTT. V is TRBV22-1 and J is TRBJ1-5. TRBV22-1 is designated a pseudogene. The CDR3 sequence is 14 residues long.

CDR3 protein: CASSSRGGAYEQYF. CDR3 coding DNA: TGCGCCAGCAGCTCCCGCGGAGGCGCCTACGAGCAGTACTTC. V usage is TRBV5-1 and J usage is TRBJ2-7, with D possibly TRBD2 on 5 matching bases. V was cut by 3 bases and J by 2 bases, with 12 bases left in between. The CDR3 runs to 14 residues. Looked up from germline, CDR1 is SGHRS and CDR2 is YFSETQ.

J is TRBJ2-1 and V is TRBV29-1; 9 bases map to TRBD2. Germline V gives CDR1 SQVTM, CDR2 ANQGSEA. There are 16 residues in the CDR3. The V and J ends lost 3 bases and 7 bases, in that order; junction bases with no gene match: 13. The CDR3 region is CSVETTSSSGGNEQFF. The DNA for the CDR3 is TGCAGCGTTGAGACGACGTCGAGTAGCGGGGGTAATGAGCAGTTCTTC.

The V call is TRBV9, the J call TRBJ2-2; a possible D gene is TRBD2 (5 bases). The CDR3 covers 16 residues. The V end lost 0 bases, the J end lost 0 bases, and 9 bases lay between the germline ends. Germline V lookup: CDR1 SGDLS, CDR2 YYNGEE. For the CDR3, the DNA is TGTGCCAGCAGCGTAGCTTCCGGGGCGAACACCGGGGAGCTGTTTTTT. Its translation: CASSVASGANTGELFF.